The clone carrying this T cell receptor beta chain was detected ten times or more. Synthesis of cDNA was carried out by template-switch 5'RACE. The reaction used 10-nucleotide random UMIs. TCRdb re-derived calls from the 5' RACE reads in MiXCR, one entry per CDR3 protein. Of some 87,000 distinct CDR3 sequences in the sample, less than 15% were seen once. This sample's time point: longitudinal time-point 2. This entry is derived from a study of neurological immune-mediated disorders. CDR3 length: 16 residues. Germline V gene lookup returns CDR1 SGHRS and CDR2 YFSETQ. The germline V and J ends were trimmed by 5 bases and 4 bases, with 18 bases remaining between them.

The genes are TRBV5-1 and TRBJ1-4; possibly TRBD1 for D (5 bases). This TCR came from a female donor with HTLV-1-associated myelopathy (HAM/TSP). The source material was PBMCs. CDR3 protein: CASSPGPSGLNEKLFF. CDR3 nucleotide sequence: TGCGCCAGCAGTCCCGGACCATCAGGGCTTAATGAAAAACTGTTTTTT.